This T cell receptor beta chain was profiled in a study of T cell changes during pregnancy in multiple sclerosis. This CDR3 contains 12 residues. The germline V gene has CDR1 MNHNS and CDR2 SASEGT. Trimming removed 3 bases from V and 7 bases from J, with 7 bases in between. Clones were read by immunoSEQ multiplex PCR, and TCRdb kept only the in-frame ones, dropping some. This sample yields 91,000 or so clones, of which almost 95% are seen a single time; 2% to 2.5% belongs to the top ten. The chain carries TRBV6-1 and TRBJ2-4; D call uncertain. This clonotype was sampled from a female donor with multiple sclerosis, enrolled in a pregnancy study. Material: peripheral blood, obtained after pregnancy. The CDR3: CASSEGRNIQYF. The CDR3, as DNA: TGTGCCAGCAGTGAGGGCAGGAACATTCAGTACTTC.